Described below is a single T cell receptor (beta chain) sequence and its context. Primers included in the PCR were 60 Vbeta and 13 Jbeta primers. The table came from immunoSEQ multiplex PCR; TCRdb's copy has only in-frame clones and leaves some out. The table records some 80,000 clones, roughly 79% of them present only once. These data belong to a study of cytomegalovirus exposure and HLA in healthy donors. Germline assignment: CDR1 SGHTA and CDR2 FQGNSA. With V trimmed by 3 bases and J by 1 base, 13 bases remained unmatched. The CDR3 is 19 amino acids. This chain joins TRBV7-2 and TRBJ1-1, with 11 nucleotides matching TRBD1. The source is a man between 18 and 29 years old in good health and CMV-seropositive. Sequencing input: PBMCs. CDR3 residues: CASSLQDRGLFGPNTEAFF. In DNA, the CDR3 is TGTGCCAGCAGCTTGCAGGACAGGGGGCTTTTCGGGCCGAACACTGAAGCTTTCTTT.